A selection of T cell receptor beta chains follows, all from one sample in a study of cytotoxic CD8 clonotypes in ibrutinib-treated CLL. Method: immunoSEQ multiplex PCR; TCRdb's copy keeps in-frame clones and lacks some. The sample consists of around 150,000 clones, nearly 90% of them appearing once. This sample comprised PBMCs, obtained at disease progression, from a patient treated with ibrutinib. These receptors came from a human donor with chronic lymphocytic leukemia. The CDR3 runs from the conserved cysteine through the conserved F or W.

cdr3_aa	j_call	v_call
CASSYSRTGEAFF	TRBJ1-1	TRBV6-5
CASRDGNTIYF	TRBJ1-3	TRBV28
CASSSSTSVPTYEQYF	TRBJ2-7	TRBV7-9
CASSGAPQLFSGNTIYF	TRBJ1-3	TRBV25-1
CASSSEGGSLNSGTQYF	TRBJ2-3	TRBV9
CASSQRETQYF	TRBJ2-5	TRBV4-1
CASSLVGDQETQYF	TRBJ2-5	TRBV5-1
CASSVSGGDYEQYF	TRBJ2-7	TRBV25-1
CASQGATGELFF	TRBJ2-2	TRBV28
CASSQASGDGYGYTF	TRBJ1-2	TRBV4-1
CASSQGTGSSYEQYF	TRBJ2-7	TRBV14
CVRSLDPSYEQYF	TRBJ2-7	TRBV7-5
CASRNSGSGNFYEQYF	TRBJ2-7	TRBV28
CASSFPAGGSSHEQYF	TRBJ2-7	TRBV7-8
CASSGSGSNQPQHF	TRBJ1-5	TRBV9
CASSQDVSPVAQGTQYF	TRBJ2-5	TRBV4-1
CASSKGPPREATEAFF	TRBJ1-1	TRBV11-2
CAWSVSGYGYTF	TRBJ1-2	TRBV30
CAGTRTSDYQPNANTGELFF	TRBJ2-2	TRBV19
CASNSRGSGRYEQYF	TRBJ2-7	TRBV11-3
CASSYPQGAPPLSQPQHF	TRBJ1-5	TRBV6-7
CASSLYREANQPQHF	TRBJ1-5	TRBV7-9
CASTRLSFGLLETQYF	TRBJ2-5	TRBV2
CASSFYRGPGTGNQPQHF	TRBJ1-5	TRBV7-8
CASSLWREDHEQYF	TRBJ2-7	TRBV5-6
CASRLGRQGMGYGYTF	TRBJ1-2	TRBV12-2
CASSARGGPPQETQYF	TRBJ2-5	TRBV5-4
CASSLVGGFVGNTEAFF	TRBJ1-1	TRBV5-1
CASSPRQATNEKLFF	TRBJ1-4	TRBV18
CASSPTIAYEQYF	TRBJ2-7	TRBV18
CASSYFVEGAYGYTF	TRBJ1-2	TRBV6-5
CAISVRWEPHYGYTF	TRBJ1-2	TRBV10-3
CASSLAAAGATYEQYF	TRBJ2-7	TRBV5-8
CASSQAAKGETQYF	TRBJ2-5	TRBV4-2
CASRKQRFQETQYF	TRBJ2-5	TRBV27
CASSQSRERYEQYF	TRBJ2-7	TRBV4-3
CASSTTGGGYTF	TRBJ1-2	TRBV7-2
CASSFDRNYEQYF	TRBJ2-7	TRBV27
CASSFRLTASSYEQYF	TRBJ2-7	TRBV11-3
CASSQEQGLNYGYTF	TRBJ1-2	TRBV4-1
CASSRSPTVQETQYF	TRBJ2-5	TRBV7-2
CASTGRLSGANVLTF	TRBJ2-6	TRBV5-1
CASSPIERGSYEQYF	TRBJ2-7	TRBV5-1
CASSVRDRDYEQYF	TRBJ2-7	TRBV9
CASSDFGTGPRRQFF	TRBJ2-1	TRBV6-1
CASRNGGVSNQPQHF	TRBJ1-5	TRBV7-2
CAWSVGVVGLAGVYEQYF	TRBJ2-7	TRBV30
CASSRQVTSYGYTF	TRBJ1-2	TRBV6-5
CASSYLNRRDHEQYF	TRBJ2-7	TRBV6-5